The following is a TCR beta chain sequence with its context. This clonotype was recorded many times. Its antigen is still unknown. The record has no base qualities; no much larger clone is one base away. Trimming costs V 3 bases and J 3 bases, and their ends lie 9 bases apart. According to the germline V gene, CDR1 reads SGHTA and CDR2 reads FQGNSA. From its cysteine to its phenylalanine, the CDR3 spans 14 amino acids. The read is trimmed to its CDR3 DNA, 42 bases read in frame from base 1. The data belong to a study of T cell repertoires in cytomegalovirus infection (dated by TCRdb to the late 2010s). Notes on the research overall: The HLA type of each donor mattered for the analysis, because public TCR beta signatures pointed to carriage of CMV infection along with the matching HLA type.

What the research found in general, with its limitations: The ex vivo response was dominated by HLA-C-restricted CMV-specific TCR beta clonotypes, which also provided the single most frequent clonotype in two of eight donors. In both this cohort and an independent approximately 370-donor cohort, the cumulative frequency of public TCR beta family members distinguished carriers of CMV infection plus the relevant HLA type.

Instrument on record: Illumina HiSeq 1500. The public reads were reprocessed in TCRdb via fastp at Q25 and MiXCR, keeping in-frame beta chains. Each CDR3 protein gets just one entry, which takes the most common genes and DNA from the rows behind it. The sample table records about 320,000 distinct CDR3 sequences; more than 9% of these occur just once. Together, the top ten hold 3.5% to 4.5% of the sample. Sequencing used PBMCs. The clonotype originates from a human donor in good health (CMV status not recorded). Some clones in this sample may be carry-over from other donors' samples. Here the chain combines TRBV7-2 and TRBJ1-5; TRBD1 is a weak D gene call, 6 bases matching. The CDR3 protein sequence reads: CASSFQGYNQPQHF. The DNA sequence is given as TGTGCCAGCAGCTTTCAGGGGTACAATCAGCCCCAGCATTTT.